The 29 T cell receptor beta chains below all came from one sample that was sequenced in a study of OX40 agonist ivuxolimab in advanced cancers. Method: immunoSEQ multiplex PCR; TCRdb's copy keeps in-frame clones and lacks some. The sample has around 70,000 clones; approximately 92% are singletons. This material consisted of CD4+ or CD8+ T cells sorted from blood, taken in a trial of the OX40 agonist ivuxolimab. The receptors were sampled from an adult with an advanced solid tumor such as melanoma, head and neck, liver or kidney cancer.

The CDR3 sequence: CASSQGIAGGTDTQYF. For the CDR3, the DNA is TGCGCCAGCAGCCAAGGGATAGCGGGGGGGACAGATACGCAGTATTTT. The chain recombines TRBV4-1 with TRBJ2-3; the match to TRBD2 covers 11 bases. Germline CDR1 reads MGHRA; CDR2 reads YSYEKL. The CDR3 is made up of 16 amino acids. J was trimmed by 3 bases and V by 1 base; bases with no gene match: 3.

In this sample, this clone turned up once. This rearrangement joins TRBV2 to TRBJ1-1; TRBD1 aligns across 7 bases. This CDR3 is 14 amino acids long. Germline V CDR1 and CDR2: SNHLY, FYNNEI. Germline trimming cut 6 bases from V and 5 bases from J; bases unmatched to any gene: 9. CDR3 DNA sequence: TGTGCCAGCAGAGCTACAGGGGCAGGTACTGAAGCTTTCTTT. Protein: CASRATGAGTEAFF.

The chain employs TRBV5-1 and TRBJ1-2; tentatively, D is TRBD1 (5 bases). V lost 10 bases and J lost 0, with 13 bases in between. This CDR3 contains 13 residues. The V gene's germline CDR1 is SGHRS and CDR2 YFSETQ. DNA for the CDR3: TGCGCCTCGGCGGGGCAAACTAACTATGGCTACACCTTC. Its translation: CASAGQTNYGYTF.

The table lists this clone with a count of one. The chain links TRBV4-2 to TRBJ2-4, with 7 bases aligning to TRBD2. CDR1 and CDR2 (germline): LGHNA, YNFKEQ. The CDR3 consists of 15 residues. The ends lost 3 bases at V and 6 bases at J; junction bases unmatched: 8. The CDR3 sequence is CASSHRGGFGNIQYF. For the CDR3, the DNA is TGTGCCAGCAGCCATAGGGGAGGGTTTGGAAACATTCAGTACTTC.

This rearrangement joins TRBV28 to TRBJ1-2; D perhaps matches TRBD1 (5 bases). V lost 6 bases and J lost 7, with 27 bases in between. CDR1 is MDHEN, CDR2 SYDVKM, per germline. The CDR3 sequence is 17 residues long. The CDR3 protein is CASRKRPGQLLSGGYTF. CDR3 DNA sequence: TGTGCCAGCAGGAAGCGGCCGGGGCAGCTCCTTTCGGGTGGCTACACCTTC.

The chain uses TRBV7-9 and TRBJ2-1; 7 nucleotides align to TRBD2. V lost 1 base to trimming and J lost 4 bases; unmatched junction nucleotides: 7. The CDR3 extends over 16 amino acids. The germline gives CDR1 SEHNR, CDR2 FQNEAQ (reference sequence). The CDR3 spells CASSLGVGLRYNEQFF. In nucleotides, the CDR3 is TGTGCCAGCAGCTTAGGAGTGGGACTAAGATACAATGAGCAGTTCTTC.

The V and J genes are TRBV19 and TRBJ1-1, with 9 positions matching TRBD1. The CDR3 spans 15 residues. Germline CDR1 reads LNHDA; CDR2 reads SQIVND (reference sequence). V lost 5 bases and J lost 1; bases outside the gene matches: 5. The CDR3, as DNA: TGTGCCAGTAGTGATCACAGGGGGCGGAACACTGAAGCTTTCTTT. This codes for CASSDHRGRNTEAFF. The full variable domain, with the rest looked up from reference TRBV19 and TRBJ1-1, is DGGITQSPKYLFRKEGQNVTLSCEQNLNHDAMYWYRQDPGQGLRLIYYSQIVNDFQKGDIAEGYSVSREKKESFPLTVTSAQKNPTAFYLCASSDHRGRNTEAFFGQGTRLTVV.

The chain carries TRBV11-2 and TRBJ1-4, with D possibly TRBD1 on 5 matching bases. This CDR3 is 13 amino acids long. Germline CDR1 SGHAT, CDR2 FQNNGV. Between the trimmed V and J ends, which lost 5 bases and 3 bases, there was a span of 7 bases. The CDR3 here is CASSRQPNEKLFF. CDR3 nucleotides: TGTGCCAGCAGCAGACAGCCTAATGAAAAACTGTTTTTT.

The rearrangement uses TRBV5-4 and TRBJ2-5; D tentatively fits TRBD1 or TRBD2 (5 bases each). In germline, CDR1 is SGHNT, CDR2 YYREEE (reference sequence). The CDR3 loop spans 15 amino acids. V was pared by 4 bases and J by 5 bases, with 18 bases between. The DNA of the CDR3 is TGTGCCAGCAGCGATGCTCGGGGCTGGGAGGAGACCCAGTACTTC. Amino acid sequence: CASSDARGWEETQYF.

V and J are TRBV4-1 and TRBJ1-1; D is possibly TRBD1 (5 bases). The CDR3 length is 16 residues. Germline V gives CDR1 MGHRA, CDR2 YSYEKL. V dropped 4 bases and J dropped 4 bases, with 19 bases sitting between them. CDR3 residues: CASSPRRGGRGTEAFF. CDR3 nucleotide sequence: TGCGCCAGCAGCCCGAGACGGGGCGGGAGGGGCACTGAAGCTTTCTTT.

The rearrangement joins TRBV7-8 to TRBJ1-1; D unclear. CDR1 SGHVS and CDR2 FQNEAQ come from the germline V gene. Deletions cut 0 bases from V and 1 base from J, with 18 bases between. This CDR3 region has 18 residues. This CDR3 is CASSLAQGLQLANTEAFF. The CDR3 nucleotides are TGTGCCAGCAGCTTAGCCCAAGGTCTACAGCTCGCGAACACTGAAGCTTTCTTT. Full variable domain (remainder filled in from reference TRBV7-8 and TRBJ1-1): GAGVSQSPRYKVAKRGQDVALRCDPISGHVSLFWYQQALGQGPEFLTYFQNEAQLDKSGLPSDRFFAERPEGSVSTLKIQRTQQEDSAVYLCASSLAQGLQLANTEAFFGQGTRLTVV.

The J gene is TRBJ2-3, the V gene TRBV5-4; D gene ambiguous. Per the germline V gene, CDR1 is SGHNT and CDR2 is YYREEE (reference sequence). The ends were cut back, 0 bases at V and 5 bases at J, with 4 bases in the middle. The CDR3 loop spans 12 amino acids. The CDR3 coding sequence is TGTGCCAGCAGCTTGGATGAAGATACGCAGTATTTT. Its translation is CASSLDEDTQYF.

This rearrangement joins TRBV2 to TRBJ1-5, with D possibly matching TRBD1 (5 bases). Germline CDR1 and CDR2: SNHLY and FYNNEI. V lost 4 bases and J lost 5, with 12 bases in between. The CDR3 loop spans 14 amino acids. In DNA, the CDR3 is TGTGCCAGCAGTGTAGACGGGGGGGATCAGCCCCAGCATTTT. Its translation is CASSVDGGDQPQHF. The variable domain in full, with the rest retrieved from reference TRBV2 and TRBJ1-5, is EPEVTQTPSHQVTQMGQEVILRCVPISNHLYFYWYRQILGQKVEFLVSFYNNEISEKSEIFDDQFSVERPDGSNFTLKIRSTKLEDSAMYFCASSVDGGDQPQHFGDGTRLSIL.

J is TRBJ2-7 and V is TRBV29-1; no clear D gene. CDR1 is SQVTM and CDR2 is ANQGSEA in the germline V gene. V lost 1 base, J lost 3 bases, and 7 bases lay in between. This CDR3 spans 12 amino acids. The CDR3 coding sequence is TGCAGCGTTGAAGTTGAGAGCTACGAGCAGTACTTC. Amino acid sequence: CSVEVESYEQYF.

This clone was observed a few times. The chain employs TRBV28 and TRBJ1-3, with D perhaps TRBD1 (5 bases). V lost 4 bases to trimming and J lost 0 bases, with 7 bases between them. The CDR3 length is 14 residues. The V gene's germline CDR1 is MDHEN and CDR2 SYDVKM. The CDR3 is CASSWRGSGNTIYF. Written as DNA, the CDR3 is TGTGCCAGCAGTTGGAGGGGCTCTGGAAACACCATATATTTT.

The count of this clone is one. The chain is built from TRBV29-1 and TRBJ1-2; D unresolved. Trimming removed 5 bases from V and 1 base from J, with 11 bases in between. This CDR3 has 13 residues. Germline V gene sequence: CDR1 SQVTM, CDR2 ANQGSEA. The CDR3 nucleotides are TGCAGCGTTACTCGTGCGGGTAACTATGGCTACACCTTC. Its protein product is CSVTRAGNYGYTF.

The chain recombines TRBV6-5 with TRBJ1-2, with unresolved D. The CDR3 has 12 residues. Germline V gives CDR1 MNHEY, CDR2 SVGAGI. Trimming left V 3 bases short and J 5 bases short, with 7 bases between. Written as DNA, the CDR3 is TGTGCCAGCAGTTATGGTACATATGGCTACACCTTC. Translation gives CASSYGTYGYTF.

A few counts support this clone. V and J are TRBV7-9 and TRBJ1-5, with D uncertain. This CDR3 contains 12 residues. V dropped 5 bases and J dropped 5 bases, with 7 bases sitting between them. Germline CDR1 reads SEHNR; CDR2 reads FQNEAQ (reference sequence). The CDR3 sequence: CASSPNDQPQHF. The CDR3 bases are TGTGCCAGCAGCCCCAACGATCAGCCCCAGCATTTT.

This chain links TRBV10-3 with TRBJ2-7; D not resolved. Germline values: CDR1 ENHRY, CDR2 SYGVKD. V was pared by 0 bases and J by 2 bases, with 11 bases between. This CDR3 region has 15 residues. Here the CDR3 reads CAISESPKATYEQYF. The CDR3 coding sequence is TGTGCCATCAGTGAGTCACCCAAAGCCACCTACGAGCAGTACTTC.

This chain links TRBV5-5 with TRBJ2-7, with a tentative D call TRBD1 (6 bases). CDR1 is SGHKS and CDR2 is YYEKEE in the germline V gene (reference sequence). V lost 2 bases to trimming and J lost 0 bases, with 12 bases between them. The CDR3 sequence is 15 residues long. CDR3 bases: TGTGCCAGCAGCTTAAGCCCAGGGGACTCCTACGAGCAGTACTTC. Amino acid sequence: CASSLSPGDSYEQYF.

This clone was picked up one time. The chain is built from TRBV9 and TRBJ2-5; 7 bases fit TRBD2. The CDR3 extends over 14 amino acids. The V gene's germline CDR1 is SGDLS and CDR2 YYNGEE. Unmatched junction bases numbered 4, after V lost 0 bases and J lost 5 bases. The DNA for the CDR3 is TGTGCCAGCAGCGTAGGGGTTAGCGGGGAGACCCAGTACTTC. It is translated as CASSVGVSGETQYF. Complete variable domain (other parts from reference TRBV9 and TRBJ2-5): DSGVTQTPKHLITATGQRVTLRCSPRSGDLSVYWYQQSLDQGLQFLIQYYNGEERAKGNILERFSAQQFPDLHSELNLSSLELGDSALYFCASSVGVSGETQYFGPGTRLLVL.

CDR3 sequence (DNA): TGTGCCAGTACGAGACTAGGGTCCTACGAGCAGTACTTC. It encodes CASTRLGSYEQYF. The gene calls are TRBV7-2 and TRBJ2-7; D perhaps matches TRBD2 (6 bases). Germline CDR1 reads SGHTA; CDR2 reads FQGNSA. Trimming stripped 9 bases from V and 1 base from J, with 13 bases between. CDR3 length: 13 residues.

V and J are TRBV6-6 and TRBJ1-5, with D hard to call. CDR1 is MNHNY, CDR2 SVGAGI, per germline (reference sequence). The CDR3 runs to 12 residues. The V and J ends lost 4 bases and 7 bases respectively, with 8 bases between them. Here the CDR3 reads CASSFPQQPQHF. The CDR3 DNA is TGTGCCAGCAGTTTCCCCCAGCAGCCCCAGCATTTT.

The chain joins TRBV21-1 to TRBJ2-5; the table's D gene call, TRBD2, was not cross checked with the DNA. TRBV21-1 is recorded as a pseudogene. CDR3 length: 13 amino acids. DNA for the CDR3: TGTGCCAGCAGCACGCCTAGAGTCGAGACCCAGTACTTC. Amino acid sequence: CASSTPRVETQYF.

The DNA for the CDR3 is TGTGCCAGCAGCCAGGGGGAGATGGGGACCTACGAGCAGTACTTC. As protein: CASSQGEMGTYEQYF. The chain is built from TRBV4-2 and TRBJ2-7; D possibly uses TRBD1 or TRBD2 (5 bases each). The length of the CDR3 is 15 residues. V lost 3 bases and J lost 2, with 14 bases in between. Germline CDR1 reads LGHNA; CDR2 reads YNFKEQ.

The chain links TRBV28 to TRBJ1-2, with a weak D call TRBD1 (6 bases). V lost 3 bases, J lost 7 bases, and 12 bases lay in between. The CDR3 loop spans 13 amino acids. Germline V lookup: CDR1 MDHEN, CDR2 SYDVKM. The DNA for the CDR3 is TGTGCCAGCAGTTTTGGTGGGGGGCCTGGCTACACCTTC. Its protein product is CASSFGGGPGYTF.

This rearrangement joins TRBV28 to TRBJ2-4, with TRBD2 matching over 7 bases. The J segment lost 3 bases and the V segment lost 7 bases, leaving 9 bases of the junction unmatched. The germline gives CDR1 MDHEN, CDR2 SYDVKM. This CDR3 contains 15 residues. The CDR3, as DNA: TGTGCCAGCACGGGGGGAAGAGGAGGCAAAAACATTCAGTACTTC. This sequence encodes CASTGGRGGKNIQYF.

The chain employs TRBV28 and TRBJ2-1; 9 bases are a match to TRBD2. The CDR3 covers 14 residues. The germline gives CDR1 MDHEN, CDR2 SYDVKM. The ends lost 3 bases at V and 9 bases at J; junction bases unmatched: 6. The CDR3 protein is CASSFQREEREQFF. In DNA, the CDR3 is TGTGCCAGCAGTTTTCAGCGGGAGGAGCGTGAGCAGTTCTTC.

The gene calls are TRBV15 and TRBJ2-7; no clear D. The CDR3 runs 15 residues. Germline CDR1 is LNHNV and CDR2 is YYDKDF (reference sequence). V was clipped by 0 bases and J by 2 bases, with 11 bases between them. The CDR3 bases are TGTGCCACCAGCAGAGATCTAGTTTTCCCCTACGAGCAGTACTTC. Translating it yields CATSRDLVFPYEQYF.